The source of this T cell receptor beta chain is a study of T cells in localized non-small cell lung cancer. Data came from immunoSEQ multiplex PCR; TCRdb stores just in-frame clones and leaves some out. This repertoire shows tens of thousands of clones, 86% found once; its top ten account for 2.5%. This TCR derives from a man aged 35 to 69 with stage II lung adenocarcinoma. The source material was PBMCs, sampled before any cancer treatment.

CDR3 DNA: TGCGCCAGCAGCCCGGGAGGGGCGGGGGGCGAGGGCGAAAAACTGTTTTTT. Protein product: CASSPGGAGGEGEKLFF. The gene calls are TRBV5-1 and TRBJ1-4; D is perhaps TRBD1 (6 bases). This CDR3 is 17 amino acids long. Germline lookup yields CDR1 SGHRS and CDR2 YFSETQ. Trimming cost V 4 bases and J 8 bases, with 24 bases left between them.